This T cell receptor (beta chain) was documented in a study of blood T cell repertoires in COVID-19. Study-level information: The study drew acute and convalescent COVID-19 samples from the United States, Italy and Spain. T cells, B-cell-depleted T cells, or PBMCs provided the cDNA or gDNA that served as material.

Ages ranged from roughly 18 to 100 years, with residence in about two dozen US areas. Participants classified as exposed had met a COVID-19 case within 2 weeks before study entry. Libraries were prepared by immunoSEQ multiplex PCR; TCRdb keeps only in-frame clonotypes and omits some of them. The table has 300,000 to 400,000 clones, less than 85% seen once. This CDR3 has 16 residues. Germline trimming cut 6 bases from V and 2 bases from J; bases unmatched to any gene: 13. CDR1 is MNHEY, CDR2 SVGEGT, per germline. The TCR sequence derives from a woman aged 30 to 39 who had been exposed to COVID-19. The chain combines TRBV6-2 or TRBV6-3 with TRBJ2-7, with 7 bases matching TRBD1. The material sequenced was PBMCs or T cells enriched from blood (not recorded which). The CDR3 DNA is TGTGCCAGCAGCCCTACGTTGGACAGGATCGCCTACGAGCAGTACTTC. The encoded protein is CASSPTLDRIAYEQYF.